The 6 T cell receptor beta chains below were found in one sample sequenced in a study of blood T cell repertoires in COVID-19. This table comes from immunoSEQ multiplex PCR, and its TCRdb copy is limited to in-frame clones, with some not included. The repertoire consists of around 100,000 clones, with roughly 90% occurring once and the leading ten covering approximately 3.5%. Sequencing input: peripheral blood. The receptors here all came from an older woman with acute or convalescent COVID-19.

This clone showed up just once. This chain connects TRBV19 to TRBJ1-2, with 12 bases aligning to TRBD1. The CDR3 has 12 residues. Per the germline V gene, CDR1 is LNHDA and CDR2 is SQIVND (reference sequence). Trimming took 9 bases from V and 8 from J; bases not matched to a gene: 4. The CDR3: CASGTGGLGYTF. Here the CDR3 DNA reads TGTGCCAGCGGGACAGGGGGCTTAGGCTACACCTTC.

As DNA, the CDR3 is TGTGCCAGCAGCGCGGGACAGGCGATCTACGAGCAGTACTTC. This translates into CASSAGQAIYEQYF. The V and J genes are TRBV9 and TRBJ2-7; 8 nucleotides agree with TRBD1. This CDR3 is built from 14 residues. In germline, CDR1 is SGDLS, CDR2 YYNGEE. V shed 3 bases and J 3 bases; nucleotides not matched to a gene: 5.

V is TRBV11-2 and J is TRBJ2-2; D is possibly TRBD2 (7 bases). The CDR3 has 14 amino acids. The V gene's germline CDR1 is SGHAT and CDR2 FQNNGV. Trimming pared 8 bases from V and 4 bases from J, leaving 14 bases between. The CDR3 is CASHKGGATGELFF. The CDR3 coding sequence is TGTGCCAGCCACAAGGGGGGGGCCACCGGGGAGCTGTTTTTT.

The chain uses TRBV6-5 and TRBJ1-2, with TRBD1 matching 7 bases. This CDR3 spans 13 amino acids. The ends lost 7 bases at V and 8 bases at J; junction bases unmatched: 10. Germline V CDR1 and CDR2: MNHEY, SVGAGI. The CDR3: CASKRQGSSGYTF. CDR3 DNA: TGTGCCAGCAAAAGACAGGGTTCAAGCGGCTACACCTTC.

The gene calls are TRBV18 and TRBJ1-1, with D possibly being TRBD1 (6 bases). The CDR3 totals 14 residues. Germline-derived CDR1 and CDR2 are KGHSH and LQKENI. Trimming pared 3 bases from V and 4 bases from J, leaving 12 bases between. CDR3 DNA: TGTGCCAGCTCACCTCAGGGGTCGGCCACTGAAGCTTTCTTT. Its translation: CASSPQGSATEAFF.

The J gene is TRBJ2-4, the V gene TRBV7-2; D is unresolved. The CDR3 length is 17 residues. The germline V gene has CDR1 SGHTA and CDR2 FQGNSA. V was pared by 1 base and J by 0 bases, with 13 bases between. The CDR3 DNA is TGTGCCAGCAGCTTAGAGGCAGGCCCTGTAGCCAAAAACATTCAGTACTTC. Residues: CASSLEAGPVAKNIQYF.